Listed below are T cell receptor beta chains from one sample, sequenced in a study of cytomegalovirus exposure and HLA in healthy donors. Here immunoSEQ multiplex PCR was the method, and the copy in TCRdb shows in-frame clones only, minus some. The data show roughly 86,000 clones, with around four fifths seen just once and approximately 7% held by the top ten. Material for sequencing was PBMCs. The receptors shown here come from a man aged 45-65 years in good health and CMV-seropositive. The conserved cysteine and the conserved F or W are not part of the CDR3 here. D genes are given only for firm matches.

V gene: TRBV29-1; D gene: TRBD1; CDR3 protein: SVLLTGRYEQY
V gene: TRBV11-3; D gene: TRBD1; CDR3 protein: ASSPGQGVSYEQY
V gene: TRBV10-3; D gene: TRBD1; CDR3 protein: AISESDRNNSPLH
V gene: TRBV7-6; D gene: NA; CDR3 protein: ASRSGGPGYPLH
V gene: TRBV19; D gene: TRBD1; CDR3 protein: ASSRQGAYEQY
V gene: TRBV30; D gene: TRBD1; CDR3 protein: AWQGASGNTIY
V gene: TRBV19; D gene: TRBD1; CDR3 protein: ASQDRGSGYT
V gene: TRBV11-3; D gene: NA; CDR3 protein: ASSLALSLREDYEQY
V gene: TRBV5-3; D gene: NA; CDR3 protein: ASSLSGVNTEAF
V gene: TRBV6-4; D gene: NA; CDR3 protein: ASRPRGSGELF
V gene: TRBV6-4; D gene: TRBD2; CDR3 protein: ASSDTSGGDADTQY
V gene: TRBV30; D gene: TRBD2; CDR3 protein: AWSIGGSYEQY
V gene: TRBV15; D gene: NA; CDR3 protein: ATSPTPIYGYT
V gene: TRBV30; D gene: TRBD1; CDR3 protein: AWSARQGSTDTQY
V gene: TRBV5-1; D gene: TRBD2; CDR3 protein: ASSPKGLAGALFSYEQY
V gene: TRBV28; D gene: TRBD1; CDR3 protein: ASRGQSSNEQF
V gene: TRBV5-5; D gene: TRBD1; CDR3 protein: ASSLSQGGLLAPLH
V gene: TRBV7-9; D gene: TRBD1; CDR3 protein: ASSQLGTVREKLF
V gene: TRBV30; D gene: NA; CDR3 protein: AWSVPDSYNSPLH
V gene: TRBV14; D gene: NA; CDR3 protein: ASSHSNFWYGYT
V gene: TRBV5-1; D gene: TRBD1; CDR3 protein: ASSWTGGPEKLF
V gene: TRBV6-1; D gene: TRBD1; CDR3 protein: ASSELGQGANQPQH
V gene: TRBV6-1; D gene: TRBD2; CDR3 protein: ASSGELAGGRNEQF
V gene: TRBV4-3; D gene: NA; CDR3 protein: ASSQDTGRDEQY
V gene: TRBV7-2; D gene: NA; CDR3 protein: ASSLGGIMNTEAF
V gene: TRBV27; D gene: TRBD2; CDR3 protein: ASSLSLAGALGGDTQY
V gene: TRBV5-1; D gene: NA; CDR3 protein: ASSLGAGGTGELF
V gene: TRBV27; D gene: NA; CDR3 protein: ASYQRPETQY
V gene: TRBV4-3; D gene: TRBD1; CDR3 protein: ASSPTGGRTYGYT
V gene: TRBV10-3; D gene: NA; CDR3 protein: AISDNFGTAKVKLF
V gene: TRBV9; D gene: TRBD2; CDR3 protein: ASSVASGGAPGELF
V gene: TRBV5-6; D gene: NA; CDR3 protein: ASSFSLSSGNTIY
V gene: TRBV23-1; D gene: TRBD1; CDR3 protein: ASSQRLTRGRSVNQPQN
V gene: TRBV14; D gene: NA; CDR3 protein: ASSQERQGQY
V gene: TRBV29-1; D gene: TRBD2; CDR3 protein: SVGAGTTTSLEQY
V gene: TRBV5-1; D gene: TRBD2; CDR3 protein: ASSSGGGRESYEQY
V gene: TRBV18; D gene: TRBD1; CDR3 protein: ASSPQDRENSPLH
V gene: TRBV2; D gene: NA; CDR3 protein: ASSDRSGRGDTQY
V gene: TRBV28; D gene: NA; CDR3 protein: ASSFAPLGRPKNIQY
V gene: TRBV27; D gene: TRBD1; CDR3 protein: ASSNRGSTNEKLF
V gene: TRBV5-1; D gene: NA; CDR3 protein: ASSPGGLNTEAF
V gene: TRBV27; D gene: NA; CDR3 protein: ASRYYSNTEAF
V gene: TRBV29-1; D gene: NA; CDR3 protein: RGSTNTEAF
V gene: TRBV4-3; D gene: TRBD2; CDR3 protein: ASSQLAGGLGELF
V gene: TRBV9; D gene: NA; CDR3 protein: ASSVVSGGTQY